This record covers a single TCR beta chain. Here immunoSEQ multiplex PCR was the method, and the copy in TCRdb shows in-frame clones only, minus some. The table includes over 150,000 clones, roughly 84% detected once. V lost 0 bases and J lost 0; bases outside the gene matches: 8. The CDR3 loop spans 20 amino acids. Germline CDR1 SGHNT, CDR2 YENEEA. The data stem from a study of blood T cell repertoires in COVID-19. Enrolled during active infection, Seattle patients were then followed longitudinally. Specimen: peripheral blood. The gene calls are TRBV11-3 and TRBJ2-1; 13 bases agree with TRBD2. The clonotype was recovered from a man between 50 and 59 years old with COVID-19, enrolled during active disease. The CDR3 DNA reads as TGTGCCAGCAGCTTAGACACCGGGACTAGCGGGGCCTCCTCCTACAATGAGCAGTTCTTC. Translation: CASSLDTGTSGASSYNEQFF.